This entry lists 24 T cell receptor beta chains sequenced from one sample in a study of CD8+CD57+ T cells in acquired aplastic anemia (dated by TCRdb to about 2018). Instrument used: Illumina HiSeq 2000. Genomic DNA was used as template for profiling of TCR beta VDJ combinations and CDR3 sequences. The public reads were quality trimmed at Q25 with fastp and then assembled into clones with MiXCR by TCRdb, keeping productive beta chains. Identical CDR3 proteins give one entry, which carries the most common genes and DNA. The sample yields approximately 250,000 distinct CDR3 sequences; approximately 86% were counted once. The ten largest make up 35% to 50% of the sample. The patients picked for sequencing were ones in whom flow cytometry had shown an expansion of CD8+CD57+ cells. The sample comprised sorted CD4+, CD8+, or CD8+CD57+ T cells (not recorded which) from PBMCs. The receptors were sampled from a human donor with aplastic anemia.

This clonotype was detected a few times. The chain has TRBV7-2 and TRBJ2-1; 9 bases are a match to TRBD2. The CDR3 spans 16 residues. Germline loops: CDR1 SGHTA, CDR2 FQGNSA. With 3 bases clipped from V and 8 bases from J, the junction kept 11 bases outside the gene matches. The DNA of the CDR3 is TGTGCCAGCAGCTTGAAAAGAAGCGGGGGGTGCGATGAGCAGTTCTTC. This codes for CASSLKRSGGCDEQFF.

As to this clonotype: This is likely a read error, given that the CDR3 carries no conserved phenylalanine or tryptophan at its end. The limits of the CDR3 on the DNA are not certain, so only TCRdb's listed CDR3 is given. The chain has TRBV7-9 and TRBJ2-3; whether TRBD1, the table's D call, matches the DNA was not checked. Germline lookup yields CDR1 SEHNR and CDR2 FQNEAQ (reference sequence). The CDR3 has 12 amino acids, counting both end residues. The CDR3 region is CASSFEPGKEYY.

The rearrangement links TRBV5-6 to TRBJ2-1; 10 bases fit TRBD2. The CDR3 contains 18 residues. With 4 bases clipped from V and 8 bases from J, the junction kept 18 bases outside the gene matches. Germline CDR1 and CDR2: SGHDT and YYEEEE. The CDR3 loop reads CASSLLTGSGGKRDEQFF. Written as DNA, the CDR3 is TGTGCCAGCAGCCTCCTCACTGGTAGCGGGGGGAAAAGGGATGAGCAGTTCTTC.

The chain recombines TRBV4-3 with TRBJ1-2; D is uncertain. The V gene lost 0 bases and the J gene lost 4 bases, with 0 bases spanning the gap. The CDR3 has 11 amino acids. Germline CDR1 is LGHNA and CDR2 is YSLEER. The CDR3 DNA reads as TGCGCCAGCAGCCAAGACTATGGCTACACCTTC. Translation gives CASSQDYGYTF.

The chain joins TRBV7-3 to TRBJ2-3; the D is unclear. V was clipped by 2 bases and J by 13 bases, with 19 bases between them. The CDR3 spans 14 residues. Germline assignment: CDR1 SGHTA and CDR2 FQGTGA. The CDR3 sequence is CASSLAEGPDKKYF. The CDR3, as DNA: TGTGCCAGCAGCTTAGCGGAAGGTCCCGACAAGAAGTATTTT.

This clonotype has just a few counts. Since a much larger clone is just one base distant, this may be a read error. The CDR3 carries no conserved terminal phenylalanine or tryptophan, so it likely arises from a read error. It is unclear where the CDR3 begins or ends on the DNA, so no DNA is shown, and the CDR3 is as TCRdb lists it. The chain links TRBV7-9 to TRBJ2-1. Per the germline V gene, CDR1 is SEHNR and CDR2 is FQNEAQ (reference sequence). Inclusive of both ends, the CDR3 amounts to 8 amino acids. This CDR3 is CASSLEKD.

This clonotype was detected only once. The junction and the germline gene differ at one end; a read error may be behind it. The J gene is TRBJ2-5, the V gene TRBV2; D is unresolved. Germline V lookup: CDR1 SNHLY, CDR2 FYNNEI. The CDR3 spans 14 residues. This CDR3 is CATGNGGTHTPQFF. The CDR3 region has the DNA TGTGCCACCGGCAACGGCGGCACCCATACGCCCCAGTTTTTC.

The chain carries TRBV9 and TRBJ2-7, with D unresolved. The length of the CDR3 is 11 residues. Germline CDR1 and CDR2: SGDLS and YYNGEE. V lost 3 bases, J lost 4 bases, and 5 bases lay in between. The chain's CDR3 is CASSEKYEQYF. The CDR3, as DNA: TGTGCCAGCAGCGAGAAGTACGAGCAGTACTTC.

This clonotype showed up just a few times. One end of the junction does not line up with germline, which may come from a read error. The chain couples TRBV7-9 to TRBJ2-1, with TRBD1 as a possible D gene (6 bases). This CDR3 has 12 residues. Germline CDR1 reads SEHNR; CDR2 reads FQNEAQ (reference sequence). CDR3 in DNA: TGTGCCGGCAGCTTAGTCCCAGGGGAGCTGTTCTTC. Its translation: CAGSLVPGELFF.

The chain joins TRBV9 to TRBJ1-2, with D possibly being TRBD1 (6 bases). Germline assignment: CDR1 SGDLS and CDR2 YYNGEE. Deletions cut 4 bases from V and 9 bases from J, with 25 bases between. This CDR3 spans 16 amino acids. Here the CDR3 reads CASSLGGGPSYERYTF. CDR3 DNA sequence: TGTGCCAGCAGCTTGGGCGGGGGGCCGTCCTACGAGCGCTACACCTTC.

The chain joins TRBV11-3 to TRBJ2-3; D uncertain. CDR1 is SGHNT and CDR2 is YENEEA in the germline V gene. This CDR3 region has 16 residues. V was clipped by 0 bases and J by 0 bases, with 10 bases between them. The CDR3, as DNA: TGTGCCAGCAGCTTAGACATCACCGCTAGCACAGATACGCAGTATTTT. It is translated as CASSLDITASTDTQYF.

The table lists this clonotype with a few counts. One junction end does not reproduce the germline sequence, and a read error may be involved. This chain links TRBV9 with TRBJ2-3; TRBD2 is a possible D gene (7 bases). Germline V gene data show CDR1 as SGDLS and CDR2 as YYNGEE. The CDR3 length is 14 residues. Here the CDR3 DNA reads TGTGCCAGCAGCGGGGGGGGCCGTCAGGGAGCAAACAATTTT. Protein product: CASSGGGRQGANNF.

This clonotype was seen many times. The chain recombines TRBV7-8 with TRBJ2-7; 7 positions agree with TRBD2. CDR3 length equals 18 residues. Trimming removed 2 bases from V and 4 bases from J; junction bases left unmatched: 17. Germline CDR1 reads SGHVS; CDR2 reads FQNEAQ. The CDR3 loop is CASSLPGGPDTQYYEQYV. The DNA of the CDR3 is TGTGCCAGCAGCTTACCGGGAGGTCCCGATACGCAGTATTACGAGCAGTACGTC.

The genes are TRBV11-2 and TRBJ1-2, with D possibly TRBD1 on 6 matching bases. The germline V and J ends were trimmed by 0 bases and 3 bases, with 20 bases remaining between them. There are 18 residues in the CDR3. CDR1 is SGHAT and CDR2 is FQNNGV in the germline V gene. CDR3 coding DNA: TGTGCCAGCAGCTTAGAGAGGCAGGGGAGGGAATCCTACTATGGCTACACCTTC. Its translation is CASSLERQGRESYYGYTF.

Comment on this clonotype: The CDR3 ends on some other residue instead of the conserved phenylalanine or tryptophan, so this is likely a read error. The DNA is left out, because the CDR3 cannot be placed on it with certainty; the CDR3 is given as TCRdb lists it. The chain recombines TRBV7-8 with TRBJ2-3; the D call in the table, TRBD2, was not verified against the DNA. The CDR3 has 13 residues if both end residues are counted. Germline V CDR1 and CDR2: SGHVS, FQNEAQ. The CDR3 is CASSLGGGPAKQY.

V usage is TRBV7-9 and J usage is TRBJ2-3; tentatively, D is TRBD1 or TRBD2 (6 bases each). The CDR3 extends over 13 amino acids. Germline values: CDR1 SEHNR, CDR2 FQNEAQ (reference sequence). The V end was cut by 8 bases, the J end by 14 bases, with 23 bases between. The chain's CDR3 is CASGDGGTDRAYF. CDR3 coding DNA: TGTGCCAGCGGGGACGGGGGCACAGATAGGGCGTATTTT.

Regarding this clonotype: The junction and the germline gene differ at one end; a read error may be behind it. The rearrangement links TRBV9 to TRBJ2-3; D remains ambiguous. The CDR3 runs to 14 residues. Germline CDR1 reads SGDLS; CDR2 reads YYNGEE. CDR3 in amino acids: CASSVGSGPDSLDF. CDR3 coding DNA: TGTGCCAGCAGCGTAGGGTCAGGTCCCGATTCTCTTGATTTT.

V and J are TRBV11-3 and TRBJ2-7, with TRBD1 as a possible D gene (5 bases). Trimming left V 0 bases short and J 1 base short, with 10 bases between. The CDR3 is 15 amino acids. CDR1 and CDR2 from the germline V gene are SGHNT and YENEEA. The CDR3 DNA reads TGTGCCAGCAGCTTAGATCTGACAGTTTCCTACGAGCAGTACTTC. Translated: CASSLDLTVSYEQYF.

This clonotype occurred many times. The V call is TRBV11-3, the J call TRBJ2-2; the D gene is possibly TRBD1 (5 bases). The germline CDR1 and CDR2 sequences are SGHNT and YENEEA. The CDR3 has 15 residues. Trimming took 0 bases from V and 3 from J, leaving 8 bases between them. CDR3 sequence reads: CASSLDLTDTGELFF. The CDR3 DNA sequence: TGTGCCAGCAGCTTAGATCTGACAGACACCGGGGAGCTGTTTTTT.

The CDR3 DNA reads TGTGCCAGCAGGTACAGGGGCACAGGTACACAGACCTTTTACTTC. Encoded protein: CASRYRGTGTQTFYF. The chain uses TRBV7-9 and TRBJ2-5; 7 nucleotides match TRBD1. The CDR3 length is 15 residues. The germline V gene has CDR1 SEHNR and CDR2 FQNEAQ (reference sequence). The trim removed 6 bases at V and 14 bases at J, leaving 21 bases unmatched.

This chain links TRBV7-2 with TRBJ2-6, with TRBD1 matching 9 bases. This CDR3 comprises 16 residues. V gave up 4 bases and J gave up 15 bases; unmatched junction bases: 16. Germline V gene lookup returns CDR1 SGHTA and CDR2 FQGNSA. Here the CDR3 DNA reads TGTGCCAGCAGCTGGGGACAGGGCTCAAACTATAGCTACCTGACTTTC. It encodes CASSWGQGSNYSYLTF.

With respect to this clonotype: Here the CDR3 omits its conserved ending phenylalanine or tryptophan, so a read error is the likely source. The genes are TRBV9 and TRBJ2-3, with D tentatively TRBD1 (6 bases). The DNA end favors TRBJ1-5, so the J call may be wrong. CDR3 size: 14 residues. Germline-derived CDR1 and CDR2 are SGDLS and YYNGEE. The CDR3 is CASSLGGGSRNQHS. The DNA for the CDR3 is TGTGCCAGCAGCTTAGGGGGGGGTAGCCGCAATCAGCATTCT.

This clonotype has a handful of counts. The chain combines TRBV2 with TRBJ1-5; no reliable D call. This CDR3 has 14 amino acids. V lost 0 bases and J lost 6, with 9 bases in between. Germline CDR1 and CDR2: SNHLY and FYNNEI. The CDR3 nucleotides read TGTGCCAGCAGTGAAGCTGACGGAGGTCAGCCCCAGCATTTT. Its translation is CASSEADGGQPQHF.

The chain recombines TRBV9 with TRBJ2-7; D is unresolved. This CDR3 has 14 residues. Germline V CDR1 and CDR2: SGDLS, YYNGEE. V was trimmed by 0 bases and J by 13 bases, leaving 20 bases between them. The CDR3 here is CASSVGADTQYFYV. CDR3 nucleotide sequence: TGTGCCAGCAGCGTAGGGGCAGATACGCAGTATTTTTACGTC.